This T cell receptor beta chain comes out of a study of shared T cell receptors in the human thymus. Profiling relied on immunoSEQ multiplex PCR, and the TCRdb table lists in-frame clones only, not all of them. The sample lists approximately 760,000 clones, 80% to 90% seen once, with about 0.011% in the top ten. The data were also submitted as part of a second study, on human thymus T cells.

The sequence was obtained from a girl less than two years old with a congenital heart defect. What was sequenced was thymocytes.

The CDR3 DNA is TGTGCCAGCAGCCAAGATTTAGCACGAGGGACCCAGTACTTC. Residues: CASSQDLARGTQYF. The V gene is TRBV4-2, the J gene TRBJ2-5; D gene ambiguous. This CDR3 comprises 14 residues. Germline V lookup: CDR1 LGHNA, CDR2 YNFKEQ. V lost 0 bases to trimming and J lost 7 bases, with 12 bases between them.